The 13 T cell receptor beta chains reported below all come from one sample, sequenced in a study of cytomegalovirus exposure and HLA in healthy donors. The PCR contained 60 Vbeta and 13 Jbeta primers. Measured with immunoSEQ multiplex PCR; TCRdb has only the in-frame clones, and not every one. The listing contains 130,000 or so clones. The specimen was PBMCs. The receptors were gathered from a woman aged 18-29 years in good health and CMV-seronegative.

The chain's CDR3 is CAISDPGLARSSYNEQFF. The CDR3 bases are TGTGCCATCAGTGACCCCGGACTAGCGAGGAGCTCCTACAATGAGCAGTTCTTC. The J gene is TRBJ2-1, the V gene TRBV10-3, with 9 bases fitting TRBD2. With V trimmed by 3 bases and J by 0 bases, 9 bases remained unmatched. Per the germline V gene, CDR1 is ENHRY and CDR2 is SYGVKD. This CDR3 spans 18 amino acids.

CDR3 bases: TGTGCCAGCAGCCTGAAGACAGGGCTCTACGAGCAGTACTTC. It is translated as CASSLKTGLYEQYF. V and J are TRBV5-6 and TRBJ2-5, with TRBD1 identical over 7 bases. With the DNA end fitting TRBJ2-7 better, the J assignment may be wrong. The CDR3 runs to 14 residues. Germline loops: CDR1 SGHDT, CDR2 YYEEEE.

The chain uses TRBV6-5 and TRBJ1-1; D possibly corresponds to TRBD1 (5 bases). Trimming left V 2 bases short and J 6 bases short, with 16 bases between. Looked up from germline, CDR1 is MNHEY and CDR2 is SVGAGI. This CDR3 has 15 residues. The CDR3 region has the DNA TGTGCCAGCAGTTACGTTGGACGGGGGACCCCTGAAGCTTTCTTT. Protein product: CASSYVGRGTPEAFF.

The chain is built from TRBV11-3 and TRBJ2-3; TRBD1 agrees at 7 bases. V lost 5 bases to trimming and J lost 0 bases; unmatched junction nucleotides: 8. Germline loops: CDR1 SGHNT, CDR2 YENEEA. The CDR3 is made up of 16 amino acids. CDR3 protein: CASSPPDRRSTDTQYF. DNA for the CDR3: TGTGCCAGCAGCCCCCCGGACAGGAGAAGCACAGATACGCAGTATTTT.

The chain employs TRBV10-3 and TRBJ2-1; 12 nucleotides match TRBD2. J lost 9 bases, V lost 4 bases, and 13 bases had no gene match. This CDR3 has 17 residues. CDR1 and CDR2 from the germline V gene are ENHRY and SYGVKD. CDR3 residues: CAISVQGPTSGRPEQFF. The CDR3 DNA reads as TGTGCCATCAGTGTACAGGGGCCAACTAGCGGGAGGCCTGAGCAGTTCTTC.

The chain recombines TRBV5-1 with TRBJ2-6; 9 bases agree with TRBD1. Germline CDR1 and CDR2: SGHRS and YFSETQ. The V gene end was trimmed by 1 base and the J gene end by 1 base; junction bases not matched to a gene: 3. The CDR3 has 17 amino acids. The CDR3 DNA reads as TGCGCCAGCAGCTTGCACGGACAGGGGTCTGGGGCCAACGTCCTGACTTTC. It yields the protein CASSLHGQGSGANVLTF.

Here the CDR3 reads CASSLGRGQPQHF. In DNA, the CDR3 is TGTGCCAGCAGCTTAGGAAGAGGTCAGCCCCAGCATTTT. The chain recombines TRBV7-2 with TRBJ1-5; unclear D gene. The germline V gene encodes CDR1 SGHTA and CDR2 FQGNSA. This CDR3 contains 13 residues. V was shortened by 1 base and J by 6 bases, with 7 bases between the two germline ends.

This chain uses TRBV5-1 with TRBJ2-7; 11 nucleotides align to TRBD2. Trimming cost V 6 bases and J 0 bases; bases outside gene matches: 5. The CDR3 spans 15 residues. Per germline, CDR1 SGHRS and CDR2 YFSETQ. CDR3: CASTPTSGASYEQYF. The CDR3 nucleotides read TGCGCCAGCACGCCGACTAGCGGGGCCTCCTACGAGCAGTACTTC.

V is TRBV7-3 and J is TRBJ2-2, with TRBD1 matching over 10 bases. Germline assignment: CDR1 SGHTA and CDR2 FQGTGA. V was clipped by 1 base and J by 6 bases; unmatched bases: 5. This CDR3 region has 16 residues. In DNA form, the CDR3 reads TGTGCCAGCAGCTTAAGTTCCGGGACAGGGGCCGGGGAGCTGTTTTTT. This translates into CASSLSSGTGAGELFF.

This chain links TRBV11-1 with TRBJ2-5, with 8 bases that match TRBD2. The CDR3 spans 13 residues. Germline loops: CDR1 SGHAT, CDR2 FQDESV (reference sequence). The J segment lost 4 bases and the V segment lost 4 bases, leaving 2 bases of the junction unmatched. CDR3 DNA sequence: TGTGCCAGCAGCTACGGGGGGGGAGAGACCCAGTACTTC. It yields the protein CASSYGGGETQYF.

J is TRBJ2-5 and V is TRBV19; 14 bases fit TRBD2. Per germline, CDR1 LNHDA and CDR2 SQIVND (reference sequence). The CDR3 extends over 17 amino acids. The V segment lost 5 bases and the J segment 4 bases; nucleotides outside the gene matches: 9. The CDR3 DNA reads as TGTGCCAGTAGTTCTCCAGGACTAGCGGGAGGAGGAGAGACCCAGTACTTC. It yields the protein CASSSPGLAGGGETQYF.

The genes are TRBV7-6 and TRBJ2-2; 10 bases match TRBD2. Germline V gene data show CDR1 as SGHVS and CDR2 as FNYEAQ. The ends lost 6 bases at V and 1 base at J; junction bases unmatched: 8. The CDR3 is 17 amino acids. CDR3 protein: CASSLLGLAENTGELFF. CDR3 nucleotides: TGTGCCAGCAGTCTTCTCGGACTAGCGGAGAACACCGGGGAGCTGTTTTTT.

This chain joins TRBV9 and TRBJ2-5; D perhaps matches TRBD2 (6 bases). The CDR3 has 14 amino acids. Germline V gene data show CDR1 as SGDLS and CDR2 as YYNGEE. Trimming took off 2 bases at V and 0 bases at J, with 8 bases between the two ends. The CDR3 DNA reads TGTGCCAGCAGCGTTGGACTATACCAAGAGACCCAGTACTTC. Translating it yields CASSVGLYQETQYF.